These 29 T cell receptor beta chains originate from one sample sequenced in a study of blood T cells in healthy people across ages. It was with a sample-barcoded 5' primer and a J-beta primer mix that a second PCR of roughly 6 to 12 cycles was run. TCRdb re-analysed the 5' RACE reads in MiXCR, keeping a single row per CDR3 protein. This sample has 1.5 million to 1.8 million distinct CDR3 sequences; 40% to 45% occur once, and the top ten carry over 3.5%. Sample: blood. The receptors stem from a woman younger than 35 in good health.

This chain connects TRBV7-9 to TRBJ2-7; 7 positions match TRBD2. Germline V gives CDR1 SEHNR, CDR2 FQNEAQ (reference sequence). The V gene end was trimmed by 10 bases and the J gene end by 3 bases; junction bases not matched to a gene: 15. The CDR3 is 15 amino acids. In DNA, the CDR3 is TGTGCCAAAGTTCGCGGGAGCGGCAGAGACTACGAGCAGTACTTC. Protein: CAKVRGSGRDYEQYF. The whole variable domain, remainder taken from reference TRBV7-9 and TRBJ2-7, is DTGVSQNPRHKITKRGQNVTFRCDPISEHNRLYWYRQTLGQGPEFLTYFQNEAQLEKSRLLSDRFSAERPKGSFSTLEIQRTEQGDSAMYLCAKVRGSGRDYEQYFGPGTRLTVT.

The chain has TRBV18 and TRBJ1-2; 7 bases fit TRBD1. Germline CDR1 reads KGHSH; CDR2 reads LQKENI. With V trimmed by 3 bases and J by 3 bases, 10 bases remained unmatched. There are 16 residues in the CDR3. This chain's CDR3 is CASSPGQGGFDYGYTF. The CDR3 nucleotides read TGTGCCAGCTCACCGGGCCAGGGGGGCTTCGACTATGGCTACACCTTC.

This chain uses TRBV11-2 with TRBJ1-2, with D maybe TRBD1 (6 bases). Between the trimmed V and J ends, which lost 6 bases and 7 bases, there was a span of 21 bases. The length of the CDR3 is 15 residues. Germline lookup yields CDR1 SGHAT and CDR2 FQNNGV. The CDR3 protein is CASSPLDSLHPGYTF. The CDR3 nucleotides are TGTGCCAGCAGTCCCTTGGACAGCCTCCACCCTGGCTACACCTTC. Using reference TRBV11-2 and TRBJ1-2 for the parts outside the CDR3, the full variable domain is EAGVAQSPRYKIIEKRQSVAFWCNPISGHATLYWYQQILGQGPKLLIQFQNNGVVDDSQLPKDRFSAERLKGVDSTLKIQPAKLEDSAVYLCASSPLDSLHPGYTFGSGTRLTVV.

This clonotype was counted a few times. This chain joins TRBV6-5 and TRBJ2-1, with TRBD2 matching 7 bases. With V trimmed by 7 bases and J by 0 bases, 6 bases remained unmatched. CDR3 length equals 15 residues. Germline V gives CDR1 MNHEY, CDR2 SVGAGI. CDR3 DNA sequence: TGTGCCAGCAAGGCGGGGGTAAGCTCCTACAATGAGCAGTTCTTC. Amino acid sequence: CASKAGVSSYNEQFF.

This clonotype has only a few counts. V and J are TRBV9 and TRBJ2-1; D possibly corresponds to TRBD1 (5 bases). V was shortened by 0 bases and J by 9 bases, with 7 bases between the two germline ends. The CDR3 is 12 residues long. CDR1 is SGDLS, CDR2 YYNGEE, per germline. The CDR3 bases are TGTGCCAGCAGCGTAGCCGACAGTGAGCAGTTCTTC. It encodes CASSVADSEQFF.

A note on this clonotype: This sequence may be a read error, since a much larger clone differs from it by one base. The V call is TRBV7-9, the J call TRBJ2-3; a weak D match, TRBD1 (7 bases). The CDR3 has 15 residues. CDR1 SEHNR and CDR2 FQNEAQ come from the germline V gene (reference sequence). The CDR3, as DNA: TGTGCCAGCAGCTGGACGCGGGACAGCACAGATACGCGGTATTTT. This codes for CASSWTRDSTDTRYF.

The V and J genes are TRBV28 and TRBJ1-5, with D unclear. Germline CDR1 is MDHEN and CDR2 is SYDVKM. The germline V and J ends were trimmed by 4 bases and 1 base, with 8 bases remaining between them. This CDR3 is 14 amino acids long. The CDR3 loop reads CASSWIVSNQPQHF. DNA of the CDR3: TGTGCCAGCAGTTGGATTGTAAGCAATCAGCCCCAGCATTTT.

This chain connects TRBV20-1 to TRBJ1-1; D is undetermined. The germline CDR1 and CDR2 sequences are DFQATT and SNEGSKA (reference sequence). V shed 3 bases and J shed 4 bases, with 12 bases lying between them. The CDR3 runs to 13 residues. For the CDR3, the DNA is TGCAGTGCTAGGGCTGGGCTAGGCACTGAAGCTTTCTTT. Its protein product is CSARAGLGTEAFF.

This clonotype was picked up a small number of times. The chain has TRBV20-1 and TRBJ2-1, with TRBD2 identical over 10 bases. The CDR3 length is 12 residues. With 5 bases clipped from V and 9 bases from J, the junction kept 4 bases outside the gene matches. Germline CDR1 reads DFQATT; CDR2 reads SNEGSKA (reference sequence). CDR3 nucleotides: TGCAGTGCTCTGCGGACTAGCGGTGAGCAGTTCTTC. This gives the protein CSALRTSGEQFF.

DNA of the CDR3: TGTGCCAGTACCTCAAAGGGGGCCGGGGATGAAAAACTGTTTTTT. Protein: CASTSKGAGDEKLFF. V and J are TRBV19 and TRBJ1-4; 7 nucleotides line up with TRBD1. The CDR3 contains 15 residues. Germline-derived CDR1 and CDR2 are LNHDA and SQIVND (reference sequence). The V segment lost 7 bases and the J segment 6 bases; nucleotides outside the gene matches: 11.

V is TRBV30 and J is TRBJ2-7; the D is unclear. The CDR3 length is 12 residues. Trimming stripped 3 bases from V and 5 bases from J, with 11 bases between. Germline V CDR1 and CDR2: GTSNPN, SVGIG (reference sequence). CDR3 residues: CAWRTSRNEQYF. CDR3 bases: TGTGCCTGGAGGACCTCACGCAACGAGCAGTACTTC.

This clonotype appeared a few times. V usage is TRBV6-5 and J usage is TRBJ2-7; tentative D call: TRBD1 (6 bases). The CDR3 contains 13 residues. The V gene's germline CDR1 is MNHEY and CDR2 SVGAGI. Trimming cost V 6 bases and J 1 base, with 10 bases left between them. The CDR3 region has the DNA TGTGCCAGCAGAAAGGGACATTCCTACGAGCAGTACTTC. This codes for CASRKGHSYEQYF.

The chain combines TRBV2 with TRBJ2-7, with 8 nucleotides matching TRBD1. V gave up 8 bases and J gave up 1 base; unmatched junction bases: 7. The germline V gene encodes CDR1 SNHLY and CDR2 FYNNEI. CDR3 length: 14 residues. For the CDR3, the DNA is TGTGCCAGCGGGCATGACAGGGGTTCCTACGAGCAGTACTTC. This encodes CASGHDRGSYEQYF.

V usage is TRBV10-3 and J usage is TRBJ1-6, with 8 bases lining up with TRBD1. V lost 10 bases, J lost 8 bases, and 7 bases stayed unmatched. CDR3 length equals 13 residues. The germline CDR1 and CDR2 sequences are ENHRY and SYGVKD. In DNA, the CDR3 is TGTGCCACCCGGGACAGGACTGATTCACCCCTCCACTTT. Translated: CATRDRTDSPLHF.

This chain's CDR3 is CSARDREFRYEQYF. In nucleotides, the CDR3 is TGCAGTGCTAGAGATCGGGAGTTTCGGTACGAGCAGTACTTC. The J gene is TRBJ2-7, the V gene TRBV20-1; the D gene is possibly TRBD2 (6 bases). CDR3 size: 14 residues. Per germline, CDR1 DFQATT and CDR2 SNEGSKA (reference sequence). V gave up 0 bases and J gave up 4 bases, with 13 bases separating them.

V is TRBV7-9 and J is TRBJ1-2, with D possibly matching TRBD1 (5 bases). The CDR3 length is 14 residues. The germline V gene encodes CDR1 SEHNR and CDR2 FQNEAQ (reference sequence). V shed 5 bases and J shed 4 bases, with 14 bases lying between them. The CDR3 DNA follows: TGTGCCAGCAGCATGCCGACAGTGATCTATGGCTACACCTTC. Translation gives CASSMPTVIYGYTF.

This clonotype showed up many times. The J gene is TRBJ1-1, the V gene TRBV28; D is unclear. Germline CDR1 MDHEN, CDR2 SYDVKM. CDR3 length: 16 amino acids. V was shortened by 5 bases and J by 1 base, with 17 bases between the two germline ends. DNA for the CDR3: TGTGCCAGCAGTCCCAGCCCCGCGGTAGAGAACACTGAAGCTTTCTTT. It codes for CASSPSPAVENTEAFF.

As concerns this clonotype: The germline gene is not matched at one end of the junction; a read error may be the cause. The genes are TRBV3-1 and TRBJ1-1; TRBD1 matches at 12 bases. The CDR3 sequence is 17 residues long. Germline V gene sequence: CDR1 LGHDT, CDR2 YNNKEL (reference sequence). The CDR3 DNA is TGTGCCAGCATATTGGGGACAGGGGGCGCTGGGCACACTGAAGCTTTTTTT. This gives the protein CASILGTGGAGHTEAFF.

The genes are TRBV6-6 and TRBJ1-1; no clear D gene. Trimming took off 8 bases at V and 10 bases at J, with 26 bases between the two ends. Germline assignment: CDR1 MNHNY and CDR2 SVGAGI (reference sequence). This CDR3 spans 15 amino acids. In nucleotides, the CDR3 is TGTGCCAGCTCAGTTATGGTAGCGACACGGCGGGGAGCTTTCTTT. Amino acids: CASSVMVATRRGAFF.

The table lists this clonotype with a few counts. The chain couples TRBV7-2 to TRBJ2-1; the D gene is possibly TRBD2 (5 bases). Germline loops: CDR1 SGHTA, CDR2 FQGNSA. Trimming pared 2 bases from V and 1 base from J, leaving 15 bases between. The CDR3 has 17 amino acids. CDR3 sequence reads: CASSLKVRGLSYNEQFF. The CDR3 coding sequence is TGTGCCAGCAGCTTAAAAGTACGGGGTCTATCCTACAATGAGCAGTTCTTC.

The chain links TRBV29-1 to TRBJ2-5; possible D gene TRBD1, 5 bases. Germline lookup yields CDR1 SQVTM and CDR2 ANQGSEA. Trimming took 6 bases from V and 2 from J, leaving 10 bases between them. The CDR3 spans 12 residues. The CDR3 DNA reads TGCAGCGTATCAGGGTTGCAAGAGACCCAGTACTTC. Translated, it gives CSVSGLQETQYF.

This clonotype was counted a few times. The rearrangement uses TRBV20-1 and TRBJ1-1; TRBD1 aligns across 7 bases. J lost 4 bases, V lost 6 bases, and 11 bases had no gene match. The CDR3 extends over 14 amino acids. Germline CDR1 DFQATT, CDR2 SNEGSKA (reference sequence). CDR3 nucleotide sequence: TGCAGTGCACGAGAACAGGGGCGGACCACTGAAGCTTTCTTT. It is translated as CSAREQGRTTEAFF.

The V gene is TRBV28, the J gene TRBJ2-4; D may be TRBD2 (6 bases). The DNA end is a closer match to TRBJ2-5, so the J assignment may be wrong. The CDR3 covers 12 residues. Germline loops: CDR1 MDHEN, CDR2 SYDVKM. CDR3 loop: CASRTSQETQYF. CDR3 nucleotides: TGTGCCAGCAGGACTAGTCAAGAGACCCAGTACTTC.

The genes are TRBV18 and TRBJ2-7; 8 nucleotides align to TRBD1. V shed 6 bases, J shed 3 bases, and the junction held 7 bases outside the gene matches. This CDR3 region has 14 residues. Germline V lookup: CDR1 KGHSH, CDR2 LQKENI. DNA of the CDR3: TGTGCCAGCTCGGAGGACAGGGCCCTCTACGAGCAGTACTTC. This encodes CASSEDRALYEQYF.

As for this clonotype: Sequence at one end of the junction differs from germline and may be a read error. The CDR3 DNA follows: TGCGCCAGCAACCAAGATGTGGAAGATACGCAGTATTTT. It is translated as CASNQDVEDTQYF. This rearrangement joins TRBV4-3 to TRBJ2-3; D gene ambiguous. Germline lookup yields CDR1 LGHNA and CDR2 YSLEER. The CDR3 covers 13 residues.

The rearrangement links TRBV13 to TRBJ1-1; D may be TRBD1 (6 bases). The CDR3 is 13 residues long. Trimming pared 8 bases from V and 4 bases from J, leaving 14 bases between. The germline gives CDR1 PRHDT, CDR2 FYEKMQ (reference sequence). The CDR3 reads CASAQDRRTEAFF. The CDR3 DNA reads TGTGCCAGCGCCCAGGACAGACGCACTGAAGCTTTCTTT.

The rearrangement links TRBV20-1 to TRBJ1-3, with D hard to call. Per germline, CDR1 DFQATT and CDR2 SNEGSKA (reference sequence). With 2 bases removed from V and 0 bases from J, the gap between germline ends came to 14 bases. The CDR3 covers 16 residues. The CDR3 reads CSARIYGRYSGNTIYF. The CDR3 nucleotides are TGCAGTGCTAGAATCTACGGACGGTACTCTGGAAACACCATATATTTT.

This clonotype was counted between two and nine times. The chain has TRBV20-1 and TRBJ2-3; 10 bases line up with TRBD2. The V segment lost 6 bases and the J segment 13 bases; nucleotides outside the gene matches: 10. Germline CDR1 reads DFQATT; CDR2 reads SNEGSKA (reference sequence). The CDR3 has 12 residues. CDR3: CSALKTSGAKYF. CDR3 nucleotides: TGCAGTGCCCTGAAAACTAGCGGGGCAAAGTATTTT.

Of note for this clonotype: A much larger clonotype is one base distant, so this may be a read error. V gene TRBV7-2 combines with J gene TRBJ1-2; D is ambiguous. Germline CDR1 reads SGHTA; CDR2 reads FQGNSA. This CDR3 region has 13 residues. CDR3 region: CASSPVSDYGYIF. The DNA for the CDR3 is TGTGCCAGCAGTCCAGTGTCCGACTATGGCTACATCTTC.